The rows below give T cell receptor beta chains drawn from one sample of a study of blood T cell repertoires in COVID-19. Profiling relied on immunoSEQ multiplex PCR, and the TCRdb table lists in-frame clones only, not all of them. The sample has around 90,000 clones; around 88% are singletons. Sequencing used peripheral blood. Receptors originate from a man in his fifties with COVID-19, enrolled during active disease. Each CDR3 is given with its conserved first and last residue. A D gene is named only where the DNA matches it firmly. The size of a clone is reported for some rows only, either as once, few or many, or as a class for expanded clones.

j_call v_call clone_size d_call cdr3_aa cdr3_nt
TRBJ1-2 TRBV5-4 - TRBD1 CASSGRDRLLYGYTF TGTGCCAGCAGCGGCCGGGACAGGCTTCTCTATGGCTACACCTTC
TRBJ1-6 TRBV9 - - CASSVGQGGNSPLHF TGTGCCAGCAGCGTGGGCCAGGGAGGAAATTCACCCCTCCACTTT
TRBJ2-3 TRBV6-2/TRBV6-3 - TRBD2 CASSYSEAGQADTQYF TGTGCCAGCAGTTACTCCGAAGCGGGGCAAGCAGATACGCAGTATTTT
TRBJ1-3 TRBV11-2 - TRBD1 CASSSHRGRRGNTIYF TGTGCCAGCAGCTCCCACAGGGGGCGCAGAGGAAACACCATATATTTT
TRBJ2-7 TRBV6-5 - - CASHTGDSREQYF TGTGCCAGCCATACAGGGGACTCACGCGAGCAGTACTTC
TRBJ2-4 TRBV7-9 - TRBD2 CASSTTSGRGKNIQYF TGTGCCAGCAGCACGACTAGCGGTAGGGGCAAAAACATTCAGTACTTC
TRBJ2-5 TRBV9 once - CASSADSWGETQYF TGTGCCAGCAGCGCGGACAGTTGGGGAGAGACCCAGTACTTC
TRBJ1-3 TRBV11-2 - - CASSLGADFSGNTIYF TGTGCCAGCAGCTTAGGGGCAGATTTCTCTGGAAACACCATATATTTT
TRBJ2-3 TRBV9 - TRBD2 CASSPGTSGGVGDTQYF TGTGCCAGCAGCCCCGGGACTAGCGGGGGGGTGGGGGATACGCAGTATTTT
TRBJ1-5 TRBV30 - - CAWNFPGSNQPQHF TGTGCCTGGAATTTCCCGGGGAGCAATCAGCCCCAGCATTTT
TRBJ2-3 TRBV3-1/TRBV3-2 - - CASSQVLLTSTDTQYF TGTGCCAGCAGCCAAGTTCTCCTCACTAGCACAGATACGCAGTATTTT
TRBJ1-2 TRBV7-9 - - CASSLLRDWDYGYTF TGTGCCAGCAGCTTACTACGGGACTGGGACTATGGCTACACCTTC
TRBJ2-3 TRBV5-8 - TRBD1 CASSLARGPVTDTQYF TGTGCCAGCAGCTTGGCCAGGGGGCCGGTCACAGATACGCAGTATTTT
TRBJ2-5 TRBV5-1 - TRBD2 CASSLVLAGGQETQYF TGCGCCAGCAGCTTGGTGCTAGCGGGGGGACAAGAGACCCAGTACTTC
TRBJ1-2 TRBV10-3 - - CASGPTTGRVVYGYTF TGTGCCTCAGGCCCCACCACCGGCAGGGTTGTCTATGGCTACACCTTC
TRBJ1-1 TRBV7-8 few - CASSLYGERGTEAFF TGTGCCAGCAGCTTATATGGGGAGCGGGGCACTGAAGCTTTCTTT
TRBJ1-3 TRBV4-1 - TRBD1 CASSRGQTGNTIYF TGCGCCAGCAGCCGGGGACAGACTGGAAACACCATATATTTT
TRBJ1-6 TRBV5-1 - TRBD1 CASSLEGRGHSPLHF TGCGCCAGCAGCTTGGAGGGCAGGGGGCACTCACCCCTCCACTTT
TRBJ1-4 TRBV7-2 - - CASSLGRGGDSLGEKLFF TGTGCCAGCAGCTTAGGAAGAGGTGGGGACTCGCTAGGGGAAAAACTGTTTTTT
TRBJ2-5 TRBV3-1/TRBV3-2 - TRBD2 CASSPSGAEGTQYF TGTGCCAGCAGCCCTAGCGGGGCCGAGGGGACCCAGTACTTC
TRBJ1-4 TRBV18 - - CASSGIQGTNEKLFF TGTGCCAGCTCGGGAATACAGGGTACCAATGAAAAACTGTTTTTT
TRBJ1-3 TRBV7-9 once - CASSPMTGSGNTIYF TGTGCCAGCAGCCCGATGACAGGCTCTGGAAACACCATATATTTT
TRBJ1-5 TRBV19 - TRBD1 CASSSTGGYSNQPQHF TGTGCCAGTAGTTCGACAGGGGGGTATAGCAATCAGCCCCAGCATTTT
TRBJ1-6 TRBV9 - - CASSRGDKINSPLHF TGTGCCAGCAGCCGAGGGGACAAGATTAATTCACCCCTCCACTTT
TRBJ1-1 TRBV19 once - CASSPGVADTEAFF TGTGCCAGTAGTCCAGGGGTGGCGGACACTGAAGCTTTCTTT
TRBJ1-1 TRBV19 - TRBD1 CASKAGTGGTEAFF TGTGCCAGTAAGGCCGGGACAGGGGGCACTGAAGCTTTCTTT
TRBJ1-5 TRBV21-1 once - CASLPPHRVHSNQPQHF TGTGCCAGCCTACCACCCCACAGGGTTCATAGCAATCAGCCCCAGCATTTT
TRBJ1-6 TRBV9 - - CASKTGDSPLHF TGTGCCAGCAAGACAGGAGATTCACCCCTCCACTTT
TRBJ1-4 TRBV5-1 - TRBD1 CASSTGQGATNEKLFF TGCGCCAGCAGCACGGGACAGGGCGCAACTAATGAAAAACTGTTTTTT
TRBJ2-1 TRBV5-1 - - CASSLDFGSSYNEQFF TGCGCCAGCAGCTTGGACTTTGGGAGCTCCTACAATGAGCAGTTCTTC
TRBJ2-2 TRBV4-2 - - CASSQGSGVYTGELFF TGTGCCAGCAGCCAAGGGTCGGGGGTGTACACCGGGGAGCTGTTTTTT
TRBJ2-1 TRBV11-3 - TRBD2 CASSLAGGVYNEQFF TGTGCCAGCAGCTTAGCGGGAGGGGTCTACAATGAGCAGTTCTTC
TRBJ2-1 TRBV11-2 - - CASSSQRDYNEQFF TGTGCCAGCAGCTCCCAACGGGACTACAATGAGCAGTTCTTC
TRBJ1-6 TRBV6-5 - - CASSQSTPRGSPLHF TGTGCCAGCAGTCAATCGACACCCAGGGGTTCACCCCTCCACTTT
TRBJ2-1 TRBV5-4 - - CASSRGGEEGNEQFF TGTGCCAGCAGCAGGGGGGGCGAGGAGGGGAATGAGCAGTTCTTC
TRBJ2-4 TRBV29-1 - - CSVVFRDEGKNIQYF TGCAGCGTTGTTTTCAGGGATGAAGGCAAAAACATTCAGTACTTC
TRBJ1-1 TRBV29-1 - - CSVGGVFNMNTEAFF TGCAGCGTCGGCGGGGTCTTTAACATGAACACTGAAGCTTTCTTT
TRBJ2-1 TRBV7-9 - TRBD2 CASSRLAGGPNEQFF TGTGCCAGCAGCCGTCTAGCGGGGGGGCCCAATGAGCAGTTCTTC
TRBJ1-4 TRBV6-5 - - CASRDSPSNEKLFF TGTGCCAGCAGGGACAGCCCTTCTAATGAAAAACTGTTTTTT
TRBJ1-5 TRBV6-5 - TRBD1 CASSWDRGTNQPQHF TGTGCCAGCTCCTGGGACAGGGGGACGAATCAGCCCCAGCATTTT
TRBJ1-2 TRBV6-6 few - CASRMQNGQNYGYTF TGTGCCAGCAGGATGCAGAATGGACAGAACTATGGCTACACCTTC
TRBJ1-5 TRBV7-2 - TRBD1 CASSFSGGRQPQHF TGTGCCAGCAGCTTCTCAGGGGGTCGTCAGCCCCAGCATTTT
TRBJ2-3 TRBV3-1/TRBV3-2 - - CASSQDPVGTDTQYF TGTGCCAGCAGCCAAGATCCGGTGGGCACAGATACGCAGTATTTT
TRBJ2-7 TRBV19 once - CASSITGPTYEQYF TGTGCCAGTAGTATTACAGGACCTACCTACGAGCAGTACTTC
TRBJ1-1 TRBV10-3 - - CAISETGAMNTEAFF TGTGCCATCAGTGAAACTGGGGCGATGAACACTGAAGCTTTCTTT
TRBJ1-1 TRBV19 - - CASSMVRTEAFF TGTGCCAGTAGTATGGTGAGGACTGAAGCTTTCTTT
TRBJ2-7 TRBV19 - TRBD1 CASSNQWDSFYEQYF TGTGCCAGTAGTAACCAATGGGACAGTTTCTACGAGCAGTACTTC
TRBJ1-2 TRBV11-2 - TRBD1 CASSLQGAVNYGYTF TGTGCCAGCAGCTTACAGGGGGCGGTAAACTATGGCTACACCTTC
TRBJ2-6 TRBV28 - - CASSSRVLGSGANVLTF TGTGCCAGCAGTTCCAGGGTGCTGGGGTCTGGGGCCAACGTCCTGACTTTC
TRBJ1-4 TRBV9 - TRBD1 CASSPRTGVGATNEKLFF TGTGCCAGCAGCCCTCGGACAGGGGTGGGTGCAACTAATGAAAAACTGTTTTTT
TRBJ1-2 TRBV10-3 few - CATQGSNYGYTF TGTGCCACACAGGGTTCGAACTATGGCTACACCTTC
TRBJ1-5 TRBV3-1/TRBV3-2 - - CASSQDRASGSNQPQHF TGTGCCAGCAGCCAAGATCGGGCGTCAGGGAGCAATCAGCCCCAGCATTTT
TRBJ1-5 TRBV6-5 - - CASSYSMTANQPQHF TGTGCCAGCAGTTACTCGATGACAGCTAATCAGCCCCAGCATTTT
TRBJ1-2 TRBV7-2 - - CASSLSPDSRYGYTF TGTGCCAGCAGCTTATCCCCAGACAGCAGATATGGCTACACCTTC
TRBJ2-3 TRBV5-5 - - CASSLSVTDTQYF TGTGCCAGCAGCTTATCAGTCACAGATACGCAGTATTTT